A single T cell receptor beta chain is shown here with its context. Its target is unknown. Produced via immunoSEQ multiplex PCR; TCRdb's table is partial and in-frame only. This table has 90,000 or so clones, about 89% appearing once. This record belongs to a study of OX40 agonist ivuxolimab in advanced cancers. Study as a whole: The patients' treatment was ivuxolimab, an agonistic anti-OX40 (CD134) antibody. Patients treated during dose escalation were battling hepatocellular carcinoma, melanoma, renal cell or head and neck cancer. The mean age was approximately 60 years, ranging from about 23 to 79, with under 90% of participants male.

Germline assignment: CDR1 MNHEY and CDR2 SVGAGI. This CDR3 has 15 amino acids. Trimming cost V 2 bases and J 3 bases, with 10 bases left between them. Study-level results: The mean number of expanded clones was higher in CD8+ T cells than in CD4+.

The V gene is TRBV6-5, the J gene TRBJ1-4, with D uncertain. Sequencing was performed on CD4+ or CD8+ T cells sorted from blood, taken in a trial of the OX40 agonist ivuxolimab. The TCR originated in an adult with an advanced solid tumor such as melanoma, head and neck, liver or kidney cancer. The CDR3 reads CASSYTRMANEKLFF. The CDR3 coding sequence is TGTGCCAGCAGTTACACTAGGATGGCTAATGAAAAACTGTTTTTT.